This TCR beta chain was captured by sequencing in a study of blood T cell repertoires in COVID-19. Across the study: Acute and convalescent COVID-19 samples came from the United States, Italy and Spain. PBMCs, B-cell-depleted T cells, or T cells provided the cDNA or gDNA that made up the material.

Authors' data handling: Amplified reference gene primers provided the basis for estimating nucleated cell counts. Data came from immunoSEQ multiplex PCR; TCRdb stores just in-frame clones and leaves some out. That table supplies the V and J calls and clone size; D and trimming were determined from the DNA. The sample lists 210,000 or so clones, 84% occurring once. The length of the CDR3 is 15 residues. The germline V and J ends were trimmed by 2 bases and 4 bases, with 15 bases remaining between them. Per the germline V gene, CDR1 is SGDLS and CDR2 is YYNGEE. This clone is a singleton in its sample. The TCR comes from a woman older than 75 with active or convalescent COVID-19. Sample: peripheral blood. The chain employs TRBV9 and TRBJ1-1; the D gene is possibly TRBD1 (6 bases). CDR3: CASSVGPQGATEAFF. The CDR3 DNA follows: TGTGCCAGCAGCGTCGGACCACAGGGCGCCACTGAAGCTTTCTTT.